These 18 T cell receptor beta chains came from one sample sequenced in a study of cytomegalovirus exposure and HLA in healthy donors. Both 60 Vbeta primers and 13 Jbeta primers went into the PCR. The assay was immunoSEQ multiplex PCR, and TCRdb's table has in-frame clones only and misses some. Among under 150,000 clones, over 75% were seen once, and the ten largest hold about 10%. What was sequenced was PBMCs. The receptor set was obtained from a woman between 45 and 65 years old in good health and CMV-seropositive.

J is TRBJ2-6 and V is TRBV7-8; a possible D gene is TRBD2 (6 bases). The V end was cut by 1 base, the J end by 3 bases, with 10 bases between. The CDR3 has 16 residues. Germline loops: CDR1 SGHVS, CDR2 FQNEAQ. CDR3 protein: CASSLVRGFGANVLTF. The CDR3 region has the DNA TGTGCCAGCAGCTTAGTTCGGGGGTTTGGGGCCAACGTCCTGACTTTC.

CDR3 sequence (DNA): TGTGCCAGCAGTTTGGTACGTAAAAGCTCCTACGAGCAGTACTTC. This sequence encodes CASSLVRKSSYEQYF. This sequence joins TRBV28 and TRBJ2-5; D call uncertain. The last part of the DNA fits TRBJ2-7 better; the J call may be wrong. Germline loops: CDR1 MDHEN, CDR2 SYDVKM. The CDR3 is made up of 15 amino acids.

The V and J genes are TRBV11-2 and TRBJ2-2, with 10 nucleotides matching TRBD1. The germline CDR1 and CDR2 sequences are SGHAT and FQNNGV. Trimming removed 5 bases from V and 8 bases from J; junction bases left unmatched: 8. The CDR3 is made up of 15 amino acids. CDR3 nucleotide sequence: TGTGCCAGCAGCCGGCCGGGACAGGGGATTGGGGAGCTGTTTTTT. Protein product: CASSRPGQGIGELFF.

DNA of the CDR3: TGTGCCAGCAGTGAAGTCGTCAGGAACTCCTACGAGCAGTACTTC. Protein sequence: CASSEVVRNSYEQYF. The gene calls are TRBV6-1 and TRBJ2-7; D remains ambiguous. V lost 1 base to trimming and J lost 0 bases, with 10 bases between them. The CDR3 contains 15 residues. Germline-derived CDR1 and CDR2 are MNHNS and SASEGT.

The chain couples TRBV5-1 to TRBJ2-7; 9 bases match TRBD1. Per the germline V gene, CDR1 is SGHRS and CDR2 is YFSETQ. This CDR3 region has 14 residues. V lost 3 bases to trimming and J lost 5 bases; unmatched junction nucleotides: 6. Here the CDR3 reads CASSSPGQGNEQYF. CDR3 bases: TGCGCCAGCAGCTCACCGGGACAGGGAAACGAGCAGTACTTC. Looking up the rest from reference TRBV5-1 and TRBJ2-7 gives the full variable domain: KAGVTQTPRYLIKTRGQQVTLSCSPISGHRSVSWYQQTPGQGLQFLFEYFSETQRNKGNFPGRFSGRQFSNSRSEMNVSTLELGDSALYLCASSSPGQGNEQYFGPGTRLTVT.

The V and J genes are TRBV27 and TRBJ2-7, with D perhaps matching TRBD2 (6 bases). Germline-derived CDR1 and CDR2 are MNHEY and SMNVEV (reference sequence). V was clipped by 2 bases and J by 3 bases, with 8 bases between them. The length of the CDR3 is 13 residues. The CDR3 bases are TGTGCCAGCAGTTTAGGAGGGAACTACGAGCAGTACTTC. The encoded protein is CASSLGGNYEQYF.

CDR3 bases: TGCAGCGTTGATCAGACTAGCGGGGGGAGGTACAATGAGCAGTTCTTC. This sequence encodes CSVDQTSGGRYNEQFF. V usage is TRBV29-1 and J usage is TRBJ2-1; 13 bases agree with TRBD2. The CDR3 runs 16 residues. V was pared by 3 bases and J by 4 bases, with 6 bases of the junction left unmatched. Looked up from germline, CDR1 is SQVTM and CDR2 is ANQGSEA.

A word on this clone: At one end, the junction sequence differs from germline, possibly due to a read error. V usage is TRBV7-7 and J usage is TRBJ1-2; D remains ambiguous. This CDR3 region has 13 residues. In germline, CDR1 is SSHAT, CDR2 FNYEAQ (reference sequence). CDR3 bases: TGTGCTAGCAGCCCGGGTGCTGGCTATGGCTACACCTTC. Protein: CASSPGAGYGYTF.

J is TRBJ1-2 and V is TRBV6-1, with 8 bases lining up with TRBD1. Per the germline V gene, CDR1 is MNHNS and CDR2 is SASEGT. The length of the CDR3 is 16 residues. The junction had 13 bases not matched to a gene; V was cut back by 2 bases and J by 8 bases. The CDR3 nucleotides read TGTGCCAGCAGTGAAAGGGTGGACAGGGCGATATCAGGCTACACCTTC. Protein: CASSERVDRAISGYTF.

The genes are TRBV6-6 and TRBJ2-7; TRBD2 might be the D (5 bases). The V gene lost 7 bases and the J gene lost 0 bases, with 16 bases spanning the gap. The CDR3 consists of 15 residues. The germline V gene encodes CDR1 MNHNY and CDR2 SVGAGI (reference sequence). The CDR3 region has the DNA TGTGCCAGCACCTCGGAGCGCGGGTCCTCCTACGAGCAGTACTTC. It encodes CASTSERGSSYEQYF.

The CDR3 loop reads CASSLGARAGNNSPLHF. The CDR3 region has the DNA TGCGCCAGCAGCTTGGGGGCACGAGCGGGAAATAATTCACCCCTCCACTTT. The chain links TRBV5-1 to TRBJ1-6; unclear D gene. Between the trimmed V and J ends, which lost 0 bases and 5 bases, there was a span of 15 bases. The germline V gene encodes CDR1 SGHRS and CDR2 YFSETQ. The length of the CDR3 is 17 residues.

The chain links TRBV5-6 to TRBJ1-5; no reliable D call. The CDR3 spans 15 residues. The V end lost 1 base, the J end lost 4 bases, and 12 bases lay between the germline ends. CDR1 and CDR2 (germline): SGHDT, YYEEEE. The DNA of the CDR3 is TGTGCCAGCAGCTTGTTCACGTCCGGTAATCAGCCCCAGCATTTT. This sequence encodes CASSLFTSGNQPQHF. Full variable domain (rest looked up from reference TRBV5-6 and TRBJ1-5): DAGVTQSPTHLIKTRGQQVTLRCSPKSGHDTVSWYQQALGQGPQFIFQYYEEEERQRGNFPDRFSGHQFPNYSSELNVNALLLGDSALYLCASSLFTSGNQPQHFGDGTRLSIL.

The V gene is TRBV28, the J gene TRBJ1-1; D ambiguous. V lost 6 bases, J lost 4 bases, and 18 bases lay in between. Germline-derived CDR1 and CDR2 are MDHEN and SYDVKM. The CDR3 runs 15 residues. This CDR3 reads CASRTTMLGSTEAFF. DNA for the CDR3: TGTGCCAGCAGAACTACCATGTTAGGGAGCACTGAAGCTTTCTTT.

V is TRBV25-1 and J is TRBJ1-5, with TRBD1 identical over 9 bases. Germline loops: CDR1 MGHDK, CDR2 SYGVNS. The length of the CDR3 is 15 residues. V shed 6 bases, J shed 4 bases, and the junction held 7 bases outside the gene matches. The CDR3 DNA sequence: TGTGCCAGCAGAGGATCCGGGACAGGGAATCAGCCCCAGCATTTT. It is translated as CASRGSGTGNQPQHF.

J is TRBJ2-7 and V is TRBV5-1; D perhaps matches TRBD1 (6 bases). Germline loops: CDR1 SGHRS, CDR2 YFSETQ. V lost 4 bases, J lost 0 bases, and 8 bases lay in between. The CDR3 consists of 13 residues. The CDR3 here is CASSVGGSYEQYF. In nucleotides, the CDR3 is TGCGCCAGCAGCGTAGGGGGCTCCTACGAGCAGTACTTC. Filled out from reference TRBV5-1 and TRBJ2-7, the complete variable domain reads KAGVTQTPRYLIKTRGQQVTLSCSPISGHRSVSWYQQTPGQGLQFLFEYFSETQRNKGNFPGRFSGRQFSNSRSEMNVSTLELGDSALYLCASSVGGSYEQYFGPGTRLTVT.

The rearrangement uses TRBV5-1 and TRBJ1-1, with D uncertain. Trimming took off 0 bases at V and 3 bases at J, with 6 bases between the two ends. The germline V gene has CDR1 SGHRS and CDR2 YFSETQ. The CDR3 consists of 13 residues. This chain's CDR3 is CASSLEVDTEAFF. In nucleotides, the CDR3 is TGCGCCAGCAGCTTGGAAGTAGACACTGAAGCTTTCTTT.

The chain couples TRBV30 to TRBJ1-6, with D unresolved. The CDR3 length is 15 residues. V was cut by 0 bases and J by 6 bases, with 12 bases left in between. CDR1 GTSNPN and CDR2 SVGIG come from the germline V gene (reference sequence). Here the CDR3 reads CAWSVQAGLNSPLHF. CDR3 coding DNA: TGTGCCTGGAGTGTACAAGCCGGACTTAATTCACCCCTCCACTTT.

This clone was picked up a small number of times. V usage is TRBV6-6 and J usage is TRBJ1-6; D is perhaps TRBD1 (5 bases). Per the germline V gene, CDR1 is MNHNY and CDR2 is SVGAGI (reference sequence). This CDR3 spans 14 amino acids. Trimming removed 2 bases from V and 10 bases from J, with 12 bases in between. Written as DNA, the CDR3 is TGTGCCAGCAGTTACCGTGGGGCTAACTCACCCCTCCACTTT. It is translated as CASSYRGANSPLHF.